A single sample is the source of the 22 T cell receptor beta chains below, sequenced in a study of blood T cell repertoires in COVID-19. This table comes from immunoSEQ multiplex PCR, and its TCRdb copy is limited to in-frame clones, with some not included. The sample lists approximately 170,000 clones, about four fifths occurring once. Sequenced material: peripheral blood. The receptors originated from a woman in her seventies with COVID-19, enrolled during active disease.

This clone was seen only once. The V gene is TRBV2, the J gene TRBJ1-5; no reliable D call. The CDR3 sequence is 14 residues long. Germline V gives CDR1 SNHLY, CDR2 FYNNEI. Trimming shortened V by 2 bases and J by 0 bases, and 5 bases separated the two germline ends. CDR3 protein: CASSEFNSNQPQHF. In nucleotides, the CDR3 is TGTGCCAGCAGTGAATTTAATAGCAATCAGCCCCAGCATTTT.

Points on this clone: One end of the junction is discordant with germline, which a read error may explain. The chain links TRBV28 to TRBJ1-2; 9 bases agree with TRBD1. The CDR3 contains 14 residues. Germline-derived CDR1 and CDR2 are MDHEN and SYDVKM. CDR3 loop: CASRLSQGAYGYTF. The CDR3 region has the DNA TGTGCCAGCAGGTTATCACAGGGGGCGTATGGCTACACCTTC.

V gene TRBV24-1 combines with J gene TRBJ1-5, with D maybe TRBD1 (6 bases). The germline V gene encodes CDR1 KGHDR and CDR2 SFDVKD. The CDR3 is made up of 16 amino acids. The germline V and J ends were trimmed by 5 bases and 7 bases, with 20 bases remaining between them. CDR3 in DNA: TGTGCCACCAGTGGGGAACTTGGCAGGGGTGAGCAGCCCCAGCATTTT. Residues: CATSGELGRGEQPQHF.

The DNA for the CDR3 is TGTGCCGTTTCGGGACTAGCGCACAATGAGCAGTTCTTC. As protein: CAVSGLAHNEQFF. This chain uses TRBV30 with TRBJ2-1, with TRBD2 identical over 10 bases. The CDR3 runs to 13 residues. Germline CDR1 is GTSNPN and CDR2 is SVGIG (reference sequence). The trim removed 8 bases at V and 5 bases at J, leaving 6 bases unmatched.

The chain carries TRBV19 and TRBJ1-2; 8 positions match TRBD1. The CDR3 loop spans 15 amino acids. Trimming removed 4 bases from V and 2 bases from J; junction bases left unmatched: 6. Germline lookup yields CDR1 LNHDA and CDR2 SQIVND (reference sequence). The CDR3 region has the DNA TGTGCCAGTAGTAACCAGGGGGCGGGGAACTATGGCTACACCTTC. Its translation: CASSNQGAGNYGYTF.

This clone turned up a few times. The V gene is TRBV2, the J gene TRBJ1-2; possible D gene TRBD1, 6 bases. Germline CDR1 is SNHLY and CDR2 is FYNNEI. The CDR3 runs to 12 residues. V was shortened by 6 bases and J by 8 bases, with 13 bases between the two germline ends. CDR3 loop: CASRDSTEGYTF. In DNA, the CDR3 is TGTGCCAGCAGGGACAGTACGGAAGGCTACACCTTC.

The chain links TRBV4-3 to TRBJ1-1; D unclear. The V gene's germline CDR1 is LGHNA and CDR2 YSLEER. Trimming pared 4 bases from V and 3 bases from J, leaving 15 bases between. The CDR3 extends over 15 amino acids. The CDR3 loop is CASSRSPQYDTEAFF. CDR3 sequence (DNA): TGCGCCAGCAGCCGTAGCCCCCAGTATGACACTGAAGCTTTCTTT.

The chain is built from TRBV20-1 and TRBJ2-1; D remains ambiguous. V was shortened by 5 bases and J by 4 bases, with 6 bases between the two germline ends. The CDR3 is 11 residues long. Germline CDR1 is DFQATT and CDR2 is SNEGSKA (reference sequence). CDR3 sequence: CSAPRYNEQFF. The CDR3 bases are TGCAGTGCTCCTAGATACAATGAGCAGTTCTTC.

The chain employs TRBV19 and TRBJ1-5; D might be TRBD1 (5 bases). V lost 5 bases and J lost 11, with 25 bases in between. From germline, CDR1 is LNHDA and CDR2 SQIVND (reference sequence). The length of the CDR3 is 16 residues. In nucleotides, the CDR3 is TGTGCCAGTAGTGCTTCTCGGGGGGGGATAGCAAGGGCCCAGCATTTT. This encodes CASSASRGGIARAQHF.

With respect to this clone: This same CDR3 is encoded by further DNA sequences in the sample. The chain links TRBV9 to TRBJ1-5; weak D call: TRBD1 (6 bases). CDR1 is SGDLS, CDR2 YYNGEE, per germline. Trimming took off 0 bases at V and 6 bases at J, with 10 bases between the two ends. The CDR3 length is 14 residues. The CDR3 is CASSVEQGSQPQHF. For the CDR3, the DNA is TGTGCCAGCAGCGTAGAACAGGGCAGTCAGCCCCAGCATTTT. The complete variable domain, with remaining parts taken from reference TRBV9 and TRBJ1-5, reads DSGVTQTPKHLITATGQRVTLRCSPRSGDLSVYWYQQSLDQGLQFLIQYYNGEERAKGNILERFSAQQFPDLHSELNLSSLELGDSALYFCASSVEQGSQPQHFGDGTRLSIL.

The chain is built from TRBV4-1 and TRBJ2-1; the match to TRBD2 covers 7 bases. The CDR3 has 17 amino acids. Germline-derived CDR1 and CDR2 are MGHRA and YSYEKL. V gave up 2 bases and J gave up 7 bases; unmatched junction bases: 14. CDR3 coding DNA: TGCGCCAGCAGCCAATTCCCGAGCACGGGAGGCCGGAATGAGCAGTTCTTC. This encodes CASSQFPSTGGRNEQFF.

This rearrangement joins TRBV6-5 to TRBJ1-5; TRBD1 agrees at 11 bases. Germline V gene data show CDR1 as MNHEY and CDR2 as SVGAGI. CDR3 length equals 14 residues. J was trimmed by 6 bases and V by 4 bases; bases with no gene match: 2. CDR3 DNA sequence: TGTGCCAGCAGTTTGGACAGGGGGCGTCAGCCCCAGCATTTT. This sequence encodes CASSLDRGRQPQHF.

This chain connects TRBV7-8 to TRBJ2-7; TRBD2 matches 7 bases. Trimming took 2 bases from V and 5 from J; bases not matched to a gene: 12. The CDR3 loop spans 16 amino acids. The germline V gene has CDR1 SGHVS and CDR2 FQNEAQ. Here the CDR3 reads CASSLRWPSGFHEQYF. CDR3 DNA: TGTGCCAGCAGCTTAAGGTGGCCTAGCGGATTCCACGAGCAGTACTTC.

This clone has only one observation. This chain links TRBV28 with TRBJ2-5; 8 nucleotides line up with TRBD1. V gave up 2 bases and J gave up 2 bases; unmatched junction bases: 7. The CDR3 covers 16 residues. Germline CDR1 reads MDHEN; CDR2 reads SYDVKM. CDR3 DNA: TGTGCCAGCAGTTTACCCTACAGGGGGAGGCAAGAGACCCAGTACTTC. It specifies CASSLPYRGRQETQYF.

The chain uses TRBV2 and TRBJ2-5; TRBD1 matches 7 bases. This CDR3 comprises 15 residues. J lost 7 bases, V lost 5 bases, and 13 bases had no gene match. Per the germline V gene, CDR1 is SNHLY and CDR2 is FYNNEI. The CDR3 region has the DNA TGTGCCAGCAGTACGACAGGGCCGGCGGTAGGGACCCAGTACTTC. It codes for CASSTTGPAVGTQYF. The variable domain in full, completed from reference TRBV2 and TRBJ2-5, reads EPEVTQTPSHQVTQMGQEVILRCVPISNHLYFYWYRQILGQKVEFLVSFYNNEISEKSEIFDDQFSVERPDGSNFTLKIRSTKLEDSAMYFCASSTTGPAVGTQYFGPGTRLLVL.

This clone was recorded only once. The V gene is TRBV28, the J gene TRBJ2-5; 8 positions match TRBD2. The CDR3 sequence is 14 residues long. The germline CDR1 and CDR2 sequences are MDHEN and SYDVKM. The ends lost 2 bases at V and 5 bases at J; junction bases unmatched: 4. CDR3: CASSLTGGGETQYF. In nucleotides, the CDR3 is TGTGCCAGCAGTTTAACGGGCGGGGGGGAGACCCAGTACTTC.

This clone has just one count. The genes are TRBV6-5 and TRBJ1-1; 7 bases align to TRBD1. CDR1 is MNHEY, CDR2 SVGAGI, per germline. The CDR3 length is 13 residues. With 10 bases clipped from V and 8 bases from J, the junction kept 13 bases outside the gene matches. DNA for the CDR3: TGTGCCACTAAGCCCCAACAGGGGTCCGAAGCTTTCTTT. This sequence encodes CATKPQQGSEAFF.

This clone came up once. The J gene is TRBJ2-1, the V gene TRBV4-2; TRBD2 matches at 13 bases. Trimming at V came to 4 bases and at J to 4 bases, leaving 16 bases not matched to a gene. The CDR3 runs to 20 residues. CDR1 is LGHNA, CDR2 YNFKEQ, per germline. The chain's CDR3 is CASSPGTSGISDRGYNEQFF. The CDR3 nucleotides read TGTGCCAGCAGCCCAGGGACTAGCGGGATCTCCGATCGGGGTTACAATGAGCAGTTCTTC.

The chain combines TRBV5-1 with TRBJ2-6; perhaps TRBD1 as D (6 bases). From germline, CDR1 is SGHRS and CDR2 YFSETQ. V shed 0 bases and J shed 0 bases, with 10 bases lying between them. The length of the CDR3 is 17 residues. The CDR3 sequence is CASSLEGVSSGANVLTF. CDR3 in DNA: TGCGCCAGCAGCTTGGAGGGGGTCTCCTCTGGGGCCAACGTCCTGACTTTC.

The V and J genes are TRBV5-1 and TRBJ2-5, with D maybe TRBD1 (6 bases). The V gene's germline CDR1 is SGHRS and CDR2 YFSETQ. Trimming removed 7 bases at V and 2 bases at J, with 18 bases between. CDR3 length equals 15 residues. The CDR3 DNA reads TGCGCCAGCTCCATCCTCCCAGGACAGCAAGAGACCCAGTACTTC. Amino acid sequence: CASSILPGQQETQYF.

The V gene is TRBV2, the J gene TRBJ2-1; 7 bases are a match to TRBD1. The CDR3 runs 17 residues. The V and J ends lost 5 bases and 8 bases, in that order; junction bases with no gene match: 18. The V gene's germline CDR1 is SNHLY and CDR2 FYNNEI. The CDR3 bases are TGTGCCAGCAGTCCCCTTCTAAAAACAGGGGTACCTGATGAGCAGTTCTTC. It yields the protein CASSPLLKTGVPDEQFF.

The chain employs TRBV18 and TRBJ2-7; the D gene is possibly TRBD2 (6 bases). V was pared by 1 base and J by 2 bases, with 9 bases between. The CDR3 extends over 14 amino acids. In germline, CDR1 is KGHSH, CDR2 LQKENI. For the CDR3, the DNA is TGTGCCAGCTCACCACGGACTAAAACCTACGAGCAGTACTTC. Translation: CASSPRTKTYEQYF. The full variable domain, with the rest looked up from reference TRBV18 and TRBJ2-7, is NAGVMQNPRHLVRRRGQEARLRCSPMKGHSHVYWYRQLPEEGLKFMVYLQKENIIDESGMPKERFSAEFPKEGPSILRIQQVVRGDSAAYFCASSPRTKTYEQYFGPGTRLTVT.